This TCR beta chain was identified in a study of PD-1 blockade in classical Hodgkin lymphoma (dated by TCRdb to 2018 to 2021). A note on the overall study: Nivolumab dosing was 3 mg/kg intravenously every 2 weeks, continuing until either disease progression or unacceptable toxicity. The study used TCR beta sequencing and CyTOF to define a peripheral blood immune signature of response to PD-1 blockade in classical Hodgkin lymphoma.

As for this clone: Its antigen specificity is not known. No qualities accompany the bases; no much larger clone lies one base away.

Points the paper makes about the study in general: Lower diversity was observed in patients in whom nivolumab was started less than 1 year after ASCT, and these patients were excluded from later analyses so that confounding by immune reconstitution would be avoided. The study was restricted to a single clinical trial cohort, and the causes of repertoire differences, possibly disease activity or prior therapy, were left undefined. Baseline TCR diversity was reported to be lower in newly diagnosed patients than in healthy donors, and even lower in relapsed/refractory patients. Trial patients achieving complete response had baseline diversity similar to newly diagnosed patients, whereas partial responders and progressors had significantly lower diversity. CD4+ but not CD8+ TCR diversity rose significantly by C4D1 (p=0.0027 vs p=0.16), most apparent in complete responders (p=0.02).

The Qiagen DNeasy kit was used to extract genomic DNA from unsorted PBMCs and from the negatively selected CD4+ and CD8+ fractions. Amplification of TCR beta CDR3 regions was done by immunoSEQ multiplex PCR with primers that anneal to V and J segments. Amplification bias was minimized using a synthetic immune receptor repertoire, and residual bias was removed computationally after sequencing. The original pipeline was this. Repertoire diversity was quantified as the Shannon entropy index using custom Python scripts. The unsorted, CD4+ and CD8+ repertoires were each analyzed separately, with the exception of combined analyses, where CD4+ and CD8+ sequences were merged in silico. A clone counted as expanded when the clone's frequency after treatment rose at least 2-fold relative to C1D1, and clones undetected at baseline were given a pseudocount of 0.5. Singleton clones were defined as clones with 0 or 1 copy at C1D1, and non-singleton clones were defined as clones with 2 or more copies. By matching protein sequences in sorted samples from the same patient, clones expanded in unsorted samples were annotated as CD4+, CD8+ or unknown. Diversity changes from C1D1 to C4D1 were tested in paired samples using Wilcoxon tests. Imported from immuneACCESS, the table was reduced by TCRdb to in-frame sequences with V and J called. These copies leave out some clones; in studies compared against another copy, an unresolved V gene accounts for under half, and the cause of the remainder is not known. V, J and clone size were drawn from that table, and D and trimming were deduced from the DNA. Within this sample are under 100,000 clones, with over 80% of them counted one time only. The ten largest clones add up to more than 10% of the sample.

Cut back by 3 bases and 7 bases, the V and J ends lie 11 bases apart. Its CDR3 holds 13 amino acids, cysteine through phenylalanine. The entry retains the CDR3 DNA only, 39 bases that are in frame from base 1. From a lookup of the germline V gene, CDR1 and CDR2 are SGHRS and YFSETQ. The sample's time point label is to be understood as: cycle 1 day 1 (C1D1), immediately before nivolumab initiation. Every trial patient had relapsed following autologous stem cell transplantation, and prior brentuximab vedotin exposure was what differed among cohorts A, B and C. The trial cohort included 45 to 65 patients with relapsed/refractory classical Hodgkin lymphoma, and each patient had a best overall response of complete response, partial response or progressive disease. Single-agent nivolumab was administered to trial patients in the multi-cohort phase II CheckMate 205 trial. Best overall response was determined by an independent review committee according to the 2007 International Working Group response criteria. PBMCs from the trial were collected at three points: immediately before nivolumab initiation (C1D1), and during therapy at cycle 2 day 1 and cycle 4 day 1. After peripheral blood was drawn into 8 mL Vacutainer Cell Preparation Tubes, PBMCs were isolated by centrifugation and then cryopreserved.

The sample was peripheral blood mononuclear cells (PBMCs), taken at baseline. The origin of this receptor is a human donor with classical Hodgkin lymphoma. The chain employs TRBV5-1 and TRBJ2-1; too little of a D gene remains to name it. The CDR3 region has the sequence CASSSLATNEQFF. The DNA reads TGCGCCAGCAGCTCATTAGCAACGAATGAGCAGTTCTTC.